This T cell receptor beta chain was captured in a study of vaccination effects on CD4 cells after COVID-19 (dated by TCRdb to 2022 to 2024). Describing the broader study: Participants received two doses of either the BNT162b2 or the mRNA-1273 mRNA SARS-CoV-2 vaccine. Pre-vaccine samples from a couple of convalescent patients were drawn 16 days and one week before the first dose, 142 and 148 days after COVID-19 diagnosis. SARS-CoV-2 spike-specific CD4+ TCR repertoires from before and after mRNA vaccination were compared in COVID-19 convalescent patients and in infection-naive vaccine recipients. The full study included some 10 COVID-19 convalescent patients and several SARS-CoV-2-naive healthy vaccine recipients. Cultures from other donors in the study were sequenced using the Oncomine TCR Beta short-read assay on an Illumina iSeq 100.

The paper's findings and limits, for the study overall: In convalescent patients, the post-vaccine spike-reactive repertoire consisted mainly of new vaccine-induced clones, largely distinct from infection-induced clones. Both infection-induced and vaccine-induced clones contracted markedly at late post-vaccination timepoints, which is consistent with waning T cell responses. The study was limited by a small number of convalescent patients, and early post-infection timepoints were lacking.

Libraries were prepared through the immunoSEQ multiplex PCR assay. DNA from the cultured, isolated CD4+ T cells was subjected to TCR beta CDR3 sequencing. Per the source publication's procedure: Non-productive TCR sequences were removed, reads were trimmed to the CDR3 region, and CDR3s of at least 7 amino acids were retained. Antigen-specific clonotypes were identified using the MANAFEST web app by comparison of expansion in peptide wells against reference cultures. To count as positive, a clone had to show expansion at FDR<0.05 compared with the reference and with all other wells, an odds ratio above 5, and a frequency above 0.1% in two replicate wells. Cross-reactive clonotypes were defined as significantly expanded in SARS-CoV-2 spike wells and in at least one common cold coronavirus spike condition. CDR3 similarity was assessed by Levenshtein distance with the stringdist R package, and unrooted trees were built with ape in R 3.6.1. Entries here come from immuneACCESS through TCRdb and include only in-frame sequences with V and J called. Some clones fail to appear in such tables; in the studies checked, an unresolved V gene covers under half of the shortfall, and the cause of the remainder is unknown. V, J and clone size are taken as reported in that table, and D and trimming were inferred from the DNA itself. The sample table contains approximately 33,000 clones; only one count was recorded for approximately 72% of them. The ten biggest clones cover 15% to 20% of the sample.

In the ViraFEST assay, PBMC were stimulated with viral peptide pools, and antigen-specific CD4+ T cell clonotypes were then identified by expansion using TCR sequencing. After 10 to 11 days of culture, CD4+ T cells were isolated with the EasySep CD4+ T cell isolation kit. Convalescent patients had PCR-confirmed SARS-CoV-2 infection between March and December 2020, before Alpha, Beta and Delta variants emerged in the United States. Each well held under 2.5 million PBMC cultured in IMDM containing roughly 5.1% human AB serum, 8 to 10 IU/ml IL-2 and gentamicin, along with around 9.4 ug/ml peptides. On days 3 and 7, half of the culture medium was replaced with fresh IL-2-containing medium. Each peptide stimulation condition was cultured in triplicate wells unless otherwise noted. PBMC were separated from whole blood using Ficoll-Paque Plus gradient centrifugation and were then either cryopreserved at -140C or used fresh. The overlapping peptide pools covered the spike proteins of SARS-CoV-2 and of the common cold coronaviruses HCoV-NL63, HCoV-OC43 and HCoV-229E. The QIAamp micro DNA kit was used to extract genomic DNA from the cultured CD4+ T cells.

Turning to this clone: The target of this receptor is not known. Per-base quality was not reported, and no clone a single base away is much larger than it.

V lost 1 base and J lost 9 bases; the stretch between them is 9 bases long. Per the germline V gene, MDHEN is the CDR1 and SYDVKM is the CDR2. Taken from cysteine to phenylalanine, the CDR3 has 12 residues. Of all the DNA, just the CDR3 is kept, 36 bases in frame from base 1. This specimen consisted of CD4+ T cells from PBMCs cultured with HCoV-NL63 spike peptides, obtained before COVID-19 vaccination. The intended sense of this specimen's cell subset or site label: HCoV-NL63 spike overlapping peptide pool stimulation. The sequence joins TRBV28 to TRBJ1-1, and the D gene may be TRBD1, 5 bases matching. This clonotype was sampled from a human donor who had a prior SARS-CoV-2 infection. For the CDR3, the sequence is CASSLYRGKAFF. Here is the DNA: TGTGCCAGCAGTTTATATCGGGGGAAAGCTTTCTTT.